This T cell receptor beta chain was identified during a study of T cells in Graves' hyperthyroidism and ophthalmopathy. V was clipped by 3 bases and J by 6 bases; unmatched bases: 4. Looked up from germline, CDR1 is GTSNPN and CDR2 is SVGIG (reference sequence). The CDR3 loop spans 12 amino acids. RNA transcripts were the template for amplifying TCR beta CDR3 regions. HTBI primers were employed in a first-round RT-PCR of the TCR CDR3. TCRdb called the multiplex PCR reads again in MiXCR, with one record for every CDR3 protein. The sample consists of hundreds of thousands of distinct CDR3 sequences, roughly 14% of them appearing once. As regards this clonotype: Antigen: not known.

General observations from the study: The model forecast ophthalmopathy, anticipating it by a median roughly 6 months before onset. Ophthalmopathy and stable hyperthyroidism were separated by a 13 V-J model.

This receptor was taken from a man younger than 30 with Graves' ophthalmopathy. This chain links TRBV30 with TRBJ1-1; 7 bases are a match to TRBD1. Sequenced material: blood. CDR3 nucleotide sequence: TGTGCCTGGAGGGAGCAGGGGGCTGAAGCTTTCTTT. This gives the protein CAWREQGAEAFF.